Shown below are 13 T cell receptor beta chains from a single sample sequenced in a study of blood T cell repertoires in COVID-19. TCRdb's table, derived via immunoSEQ multiplex PCR, lists solely in-frame clones and lacks some. This table has a few hundred thousand clones, roughly 90% appearing once. Sequencing used peripheral blood. Receptor source: an older woman with COVID-19, enrolled during active disease.

This clone was counted a single time. CDR3 in DNA: TGTGCCAGCAGCTTCTCGACTAGCTCGATCTCAGATACGCAGTATTTT. Its translation: CASSFSTSSISDTQYF. The chain carries TRBV11-2 and TRBJ2-3, with 7 bases matching TRBD2. Unmatched junction bases numbered 10, after V lost 3 bases and J lost 4 bases. The CDR3 is 16 amino acids. CDR1 is SGHAT, CDR2 FQNNGV, per germline.

The genes are TRBV12-3 or TRBV12-4 and TRBJ2-3; TRBD2 agrees at 9 bases. There are 11 residues in the CDR3. The ends lost 10 bases at V and 6 bases at J; junction bases unmatched: 2. CDR3 amino acids: CATSGGDTQYF. CDR3 nucleotide sequence: TGTGCCACCAGCGGGGGGGATACGCAGTATTTT.

The rearrangement uses TRBV19 and TRBJ1-5; possible D gene TRBD1, 5 bases. Looked up from germline, CDR1 is LNHDA and CDR2 is SQIVND (reference sequence). The CDR3 has 15 residues. V was cut by 0 bases and J by 8 bases, with 14 bases left in between. CDR3 sequence: CASSIDRGGLEPQHF. CDR3 DNA sequence: TGTGCCAGTAGTATAGATCGGGGGGGTTTGGAGCCCCAGCATTTT.

This clone was seen only a few times. The V gene is TRBV6-2 or TRBV6-3, the J gene TRBJ1-4; maybe TRBD1 (6 bases). Trimming removed 6 bases at V and 5 bases at J, with 16 bases between. Germline V gives CDR1 MNHEY, CDR2 SVGEGT. The CDR3 has 15 residues. CDR3 protein: CASSRSGQSNEKLFF. CDR3 DNA sequence: TGTGCCAGCAGCCGGTCCGGACAGTCAAATGAAAAACTGTTTTTT.

This chain uses TRBV2 with TRBJ1-4, with 8 bases matching TRBD1. Trimming at V came to 2 bases and at J to 5 bases, leaving 19 bases not matched to a gene. The CDR3 length is 20 residues. Germline V gene sequence: CDR1 SNHLY, CDR2 FYNNEI. The CDR3 nucleotides read TGTGCCAGCAGTGAAATGGAAGTGTTCGGCACAGGGGGTTTAAATGAAAAACTGTTTTTT. Its translation: CASSEMEVFGTGGLNEKLFF.

This chain links TRBV5-1 with TRBJ1-1; 8 bases agree with TRBD1. CDR1 is SGHRS, CDR2 YFSETQ, per germline. CDR3 size: 18 residues. Trimming removed 0 bases from V and 5 bases from J; junction bases left unmatched: 15. CDR3 nucleotides: TGCGCCAGCAGCTTGGAAGGACAGGGAAGAAAGTCAGCGACTGAAGCTTTCTTT. This gives the protein CASSLEGQGRKSATEAFF.

The rearrangement links TRBV18 to TRBJ1-6; 10 nucleotides agree with TRBD1. Germline trimming cut 5 bases from V and 9 bases from J; bases unmatched to any gene: 7. The V gene's germline CDR1 is KGHSH and CDR2 LQKENI. The CDR3 sequence is 15 residues long. The CDR3 region has the DNA TGTGCCAGCTCAGCCTCCGGGACAGGGGCTTCACCCCTCCACTTT. Translating it yields CASSASGTGASPLHF. Full variable domain (rest looked up from reference TRBV18 and TRBJ1-6): NAGVMQNPRHLVRRRGQEARLRCSPMKGHSHVYWYRQLPEEGLKFMVYLQKENIIDESGMPKERFSAEFPKEGPSILRIQQVVRGDSAAYFCASSASGTGASPLHFGNGTRLTVT.

CDR3 nucleotide sequence: TGTGCCAGCAGTTACCTCAGGGGTACTGAAGCTTTCTTT. Its translation is CASSYLRGTEAFF. V gene TRBV12-3 or TRBV12-4 combines with J gene TRBJ1-1, with D possibly TRBD1 on 6 matching bases. V lost 4 bases and J 5 bases, leaving 11 bases between the germline ends. This CDR3 region has 13 residues.

The chain recombines TRBV7-9 with TRBJ1-1, with a weak D call TRBD1 (5 bases). The CDR3 runs 14 residues. With 1 base removed from V and 3 bases from J, the gap between germline ends came to 9 bases. Germline V lookup: CDR1 SEHNR, CDR2 FQNEAQ (reference sequence). The DNA of the CDR3 is TGTGCCAGCAGCTTAGTCCCCAGGGACACTGAAGCTTTCTTT. Its translation: CASSLVPRDTEAFF.

The rearrangement links TRBV7-2 to TRBJ2-2; 12 bases map to TRBD1. J was trimmed by 4 bases and V by 4 bases; bases with no gene match: 10. The CDR3 is made up of 18 amino acids. CDR1 and CDR2 (germline): SGHTA, FQGNSA. The CDR3 coding sequence is TGTGCCAGCAGCTCAGGAGGGACAGGGGGCTTCGCCACCGGGGAGCTGTTTTTT. Its translation is CASSSGGTGGFATGELFF.

V gene TRBV18 combines with J gene TRBJ2-1; the D is unclear. The germline V and J ends were trimmed by 1 base and 0 bases, with 7 bases remaining between them. The CDR3 covers 15 residues. Germline loops: CDR1 KGHSH, CDR2 LQKENI. DNA of the CDR3: TGTGCCAGCTCACCACGGGCCAGCTCCTACAATGAGCAGTTCTTC. It yields the protein CASSPRASSYNEQFF.

The chain joins TRBV5-8 to TRBJ2-2; 10 bases map to TRBD1. The CDR3 sequence is 16 residues long. V trimming: 4 bases; J trimming: 4 bases; junction bases outside the gene matches: 7. Germline V gene lookup returns CDR1 SGHTS and CDR2 YDEGEE. The CDR3 sequence: CASSASGQGSTGELFF. As DNA, the CDR3 is TGTGCCAGCAGCGCCTCGGGACAGGGGAGCACCGGGGAGCTGTTTTTT.

The genes are TRBV5-1 and TRBJ2-2; possible D gene TRBD1, 5 bases. In germline, CDR1 is SGHRS, CDR2 YFSETQ. V dropped 4 bases and J dropped 0 bases, with 13 bases sitting between them. The CDR3 runs 16 residues. The CDR3 here is CASSRQIGTNTGELFF. The CDR3 bases are TGCGCCAGCAGCCGACAGATAGGGACGAACACCGGGGAGCTGTTTTTT.